The 20 T cell receptor beta chains in this list originate from one sample, sequenced in a study of neurological immune-mediated disorders. MiXCR was run by TCRdb on the 5' RACE reads, yielding one entry per CDR3 protein. The sample has 130,000 or so distinct CDR3 sequences; roughly 3.2% are singletons. The specimen was PBMCs. The receptor set was obtained from a woman aged 25 to 39 with multiple sclerosis.

This clonotype was recorded many times. The genes are TRBV20-1 and TRBJ2-7, with D unclear. V lost 4 bases, J lost 0 bases, and 10 bases lay in between. The germline CDR1 and CDR2 sequences are DFQATT and SNEGSKA (reference sequence). The CDR3 length is 13 residues. CDR3 sequence: CSAIPMSSYEQYF. The CDR3 bases are TGCAGTGCTATTCCAATGAGCTCCTACGAGCAGTACTTC.

This clonotype was observed many times. V usage is TRBV5-1 and J usage is TRBJ2-6; D is undetermined. The CDR3 spans 19 residues. V shed 4 bases and J shed 1 base, with 21 bases lying between them. Per germline, CDR1 SGHRS and CDR2 YFSETQ. CDR3 loop: CASSPAAGFGPSGANVLTF. The CDR3 DNA reads as TGCGCCAGCAGCCCGGCGGCTGGGTTCGGGCCTTCTGGGGCCAACGTCCTGACTTTC.

This clonotype was detected ten times or more. V gene TRBV30 combines with J gene TRBJ1-1, with D tentatively TRBD1 (5 bases). V lost 5 bases and J 3 bases, leaving 10 bases between the germline ends. The germline gives CDR1 GTSNPN, CDR2 SVGIG (reference sequence). The CDR3 runs 12 residues. CDR3 in DNA: TGTGCCTGGGGCGGGGGTGACACTGAAGCTTTCTTT. Translated: CAWGGGDTEAFF. The variable domain in full, with the rest retrieved from reference TRBV30 and TRBJ1-1, is SQTIHQWPATLVQPVGSPLSLECTVEGTSNPNLYWYRQAAGRGLQLLFYSVGIGQISSEVPQNLSASRPQDRQFILSSKKLLLSDSGFYLCAWGGGDTEAFFGQGTRLTVV.

This clonotype was recorded at least ten times. This rearrangement joins TRBV10-3 to TRBJ2-2; D may match TRBD1 or TRBD2 (5 bases each). The CDR3 spans 15 residues. Germline CDR1 and CDR2: ENHRY and SYGVKD. Trimming stripped 4 bases from V and 2 bases from J, with 11 bases between. CDR3 region: CAISGDGTNTGELFF. The CDR3 DNA sequence: TGTGCCATCAGTGGGGACGGGACCAACACCGGGGAGCTGTTTTTT.

The chain links TRBV30 to TRBJ1-1; D gene uncertain. CDR3 size: 13 residues. V was clipped by 0 bases and J by 1 base, with 6 bases between them. CDR1 and CDR2 from the germline V gene are GTSNPN and SVGIG (reference sequence). The CDR3: CAWSVTQNTEAFF. The CDR3 nucleotides read TGTGCCTGGAGTGTAACCCAGAACACTGAAGCTTTCTTT. Filled out from reference TRBV30 and TRBJ1-1, the complete variable domain reads SQTIHQWPATLVQPVGSPLSLECTVEGTSNPNLYWYRQAAGRGLQLLFYSVGIGQISSEVPQNLSASRPQDRQFILSSKKLLLSDSGFYLCAWSVTQNTEAFFGQGTRLTVV.

This clonotype has a count of ten or more. V gene TRBV5-1 combines with J gene TRBJ1-6; a possible D gene is TRBD1 (5 bases). Trimming cost V 1 base and J 8 bases, with 13 bases left between them. CDR3 size: 15 residues. The germline V gene encodes CDR1 SGHRS and CDR2 YFSETQ. CDR3 bases: TGCGCCAGCAGCTTGTCTTGGCAGGGTGATTCACCCCTCCACTTT. Translating gives CASSLSWQGDSPLHF.

This clonotype was counted many times. The DNA of the CDR3 is TGTGCCAGCAGCTTAGTCGGTAGGTCCGCCAATCAGCCCCAGCATTTT. Encoded protein: CASSLVGRSANQPQHF. The gene calls are TRBV7-8 and TRBJ1-5; D is uncertain. V was pared by 1 base and J by 3 bases, with 13 bases between. The germline V gene has CDR1 SGHVS and CDR2 FQNEAQ. This CDR3 region has 16 residues.

This clonotype has ten or more counts. The rearrangement uses TRBV5-1 and TRBJ2-2; D could derive from TRBD1 or TRBD2 (5 bases each). CDR3 length: 13 residues. V was shortened by 4 bases and J by 7 bases, with 11 bases between the two germline ends. CDR1 is SGHRS and CDR2 is YFSETQ in the germline V gene. This CDR3 reads CASSEGRHGELFF. CDR3 in DNA: TGCGCCAGCAGCGAGGGACGGCACGGGGAGCTGTTTTTT.

This clonotype was found many times. This chain links TRBV4-3 with TRBJ2-7, with 14 bases that match TRBD2. The CDR3 loop spans 15 amino acids. Germline V gene lookup returns CDR1 LGHNA and CDR2 YSLEER. With 1 base clipped from V and 7 bases from J, the junction kept 3 bases outside the gene matches. The CDR3 sequence is CASSQGTSGGHEQYF. As DNA, the CDR3 is TGCGCCAGCAGCCAAGGGACTAGCGGGGGGCATGAGCAGTACTTC.

This clonotype was seen many times. The chain links TRBV12-3 or TRBV12-4 to TRBJ2-7, with 8 bases matching TRBD2. The trim removed 6 bases at V and 0 bases at J, leaving 4 bases unmatched. The CDR3 runs 14 residues. The CDR3 is CASSDTSGSYEQYF. The CDR3 coding sequence is TGTGCCAGCAGCGACACTAGCGGCTCCTACGAGCAGTACTTC.

Concerning this clonotype itself: This could be a read error, since a much larger clone is one nucleotide away. The J gene is TRBJ1-2, the V gene TRBV20-1; D possibly corresponds to TRBD1 (5 bases). Germline V gene data show CDR1 as DFQATT and CDR2 as SNEGSKA (reference sequence). CDR3 size: 12 residues. V was cut by 2 bases and J by 14 bases, with 18 bases left in between. For the CDR3, the DNA is TGCAGTGCTAGATACTCGGAAAGGGGAAAAACCTTC. Its protein is CSARYSERGKTF.

As for this clonotype: A much larger clonotype is one base distant, so this may be a read error. The rearrangement links TRBV7-9 to TRBJ2-7; 11 positions match TRBD2. CDR1 is SEHNR, CDR2 FQNEAQ, per germline (reference sequence). The V segment lost 4 bases and the J segment 3 bases; nucleotides outside the gene matches: 5. CDR3 length: 15 amino acids. The chain's CDR3 is CASSSRTSGYYEQYF. The CDR3, as DNA: TGTGCCAGCAGCTCGAGGACTAGCGGGTACTACGAGCAGTACTTC.

This clonotype was seen many times. The chain couples TRBV27 to TRBJ2-7, with 9 positions matching TRBD1. V lost 5 bases to trimming and J lost 6 bases; unmatched junction nucleotides: 8. CDR1 is MNHEY, CDR2 SMNVEV, per germline (reference sequence). The CDR3 has 14 amino acids. The CDR3: CASSPRTGAGEQYF. The CDR3 region has the DNA TGTGCCAGCAGTCCCCGGACAGGGGCTGGCGAGCAGTACTTC.

This clonotype was seen ten or more times. The V gene is TRBV20-1, the J gene TRBJ1-2, with 10 bases matching TRBD1. The germline V gene encodes CDR1 DFQATT and CDR2 SNEGSKA (reference sequence). V lost 6 bases, J lost 5 bases, and 12 bases stayed unmatched. The CDR3 runs 15 residues. The CDR3: CSAGNPGQGRYGYTF. CDR3 coding DNA: TGCAGTGCCGGGAATCCGGGACAGGGGAGATATGGCTACACCTTC.

In this sample, this clonotype turned up many times. The chain's CDR3 is CASSYSTATGELFF. Written as DNA, the CDR3 is TGTGCCAGCAGTTACTCGACTGCCACCGGGGAGCTGTTTTTT. The chain combines TRBV6-2 or TRBV6-3 with TRBJ2-2; unclear D gene. This CDR3 contains 14 residues. The germline V gene encodes CDR1 MNHEY and CDR2 SVGEGT. V was trimmed by 0 bases and J by 4 bases, leaving 6 bases between them.

This clonotype showed up many times. V gene TRBV27 combines with J gene TRBJ2-1, with a tentative D call TRBD2 (6 bases). Germline V gene sequence: CDR1 MNHEY, CDR2 SMNVEV (reference sequence). V was pared by 9 bases and J by 8 bases, with 23 bases between. This CDR3 contains 15 residues. This CDR3 is CASASRTGVGDEQFF. CDR3 nucleotides: TGTGCCAGTGCCTCACGAACGGGAGTAGGGGATGAGCAGTTCTTC.

This clonotype has at least ten counts. The V call is TRBV2, the J call TRBJ2-7; D is unresolved. Germline V gene data show CDR1 as SNHLY and CDR2 as FYNNEI. The CDR3 spans 12 residues. Deletions cut 6 bases from V and 0 bases from J, with 6 bases between. The CDR3 bases are TGTGCCAGCAGCTCGGGCTCCTACGAGCAGTACTTC. Residues: CASSSGSYEQYF. The full variable domain, with the rest looked up from reference TRBV2 and TRBJ2-7, is EPEVTQTPSHQVTQMGQEVILRCVPISNHLYFYWYRQILGQKVEFLVSFYNNEISEKSEIFDDQFSVERPDGSNFTLKIRSTKLEDSAMYFCASSSGSYEQYFGPGTRLTVT.

This clonotype was detected many times. This sequence joins TRBV10-3 and TRBJ2-5, with 7 positions matching TRBD2. The germline V gene encodes CDR1 ENHRY and CDR2 SYGVKD. Trimming cost V 10 bases and J 3 bases; bases outside gene matches: 11. The CDR3 totals 14 residues. CDR3: CATGGKGAEETQYF. In DNA, the CDR3 is TGTGCCACCGGGGGGAAAGGAGCCGAAGAGACCCAGTACTTC.

This clonotype was counted at least ten times. The chain uses TRBV9 and TRBJ2-5, with 11 bases lining up with TRBD2. This CDR3 has 16 residues. Germline V lookup: CDR1 SGDLS, CDR2 YYNGEE. The V and J ends lost 1 base and 5 bases, in that order; junction bases with no gene match: 7. CDR3 nucleotides: TGTGCCAGCAGCGTAACTAGCGGGGGTCTGAGGGAGACCCAGTACTTC. Translating it yields CASSVTSGGLRETQYF.

This clonotype was observed at least ten times. The CDR3 loop is CASSPLLGGSQGYTF. For the CDR3, the DNA is TGTGCCAGCTCACCACTTCTTGGGGGTTCTCAAGGCTACACCTTC. This rearrangement joins TRBV18 to TRBJ1-2, with TRBD1 as a possible D gene (5 bases). V was shortened by 1 base and J by 8 bases, with 17 bases between the two germline ends. The CDR3 is 15 residues long. The V gene's germline CDR1 is KGHSH and CDR2 LQKENI.